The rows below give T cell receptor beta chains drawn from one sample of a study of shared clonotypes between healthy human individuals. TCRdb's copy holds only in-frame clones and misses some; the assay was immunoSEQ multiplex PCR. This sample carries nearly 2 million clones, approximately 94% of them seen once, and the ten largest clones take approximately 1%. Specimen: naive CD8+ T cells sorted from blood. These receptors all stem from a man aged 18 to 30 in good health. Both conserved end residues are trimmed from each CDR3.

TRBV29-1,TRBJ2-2,SVVENTGELF
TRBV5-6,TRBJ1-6,ASSFKGAYNSPLH
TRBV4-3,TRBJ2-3,ASSQDRADSTDTQY
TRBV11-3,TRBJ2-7,ASSPVWVMRLTYEQY
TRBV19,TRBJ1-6,ASSPGGSNSPLH
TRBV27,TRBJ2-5,ASSRGGETQY
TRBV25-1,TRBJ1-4,ASSEYGGGKLF
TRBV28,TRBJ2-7,ASSPTGLVSYEQY
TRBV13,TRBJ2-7,ASSSRPGTSYDYEQY
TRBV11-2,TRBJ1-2,ASSLATNWGYT
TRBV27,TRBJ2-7,ASSTNLAVERSYEQY
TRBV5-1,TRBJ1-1,ASSYLMDGNTEAF
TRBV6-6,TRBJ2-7,ASSRRDRAGYEQY
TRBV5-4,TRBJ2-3,ATLVGDTQY
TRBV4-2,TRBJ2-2,ASSQDLAGLGGELF
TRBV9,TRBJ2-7,ASSVGASYEQY
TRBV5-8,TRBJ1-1,ASSLGFTGQPEAF
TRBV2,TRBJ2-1,ASSVRVAGGLENEQF
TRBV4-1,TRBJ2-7,ASSQMTGGAYEQY
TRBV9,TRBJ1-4,ASSPRRDRGPNEKLF
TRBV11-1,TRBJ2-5,ASSFEGDSQETQY
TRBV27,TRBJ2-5,ASSFVGPPQETQY
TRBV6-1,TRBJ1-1,ASSTLGGRTEAF
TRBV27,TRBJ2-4,ASSPPDKNIQY
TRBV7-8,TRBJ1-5,ASSWAQGDLGQPQH
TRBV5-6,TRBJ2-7,ASSLAQGVYEQY
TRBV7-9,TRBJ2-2,ASSPQKQGTYTGELF
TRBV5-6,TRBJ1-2,ASSPGQGAFNYGYT
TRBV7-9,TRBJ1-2,ASSLYRDSNYGYT
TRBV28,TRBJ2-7,ASSQGGGLEQY
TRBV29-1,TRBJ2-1,SAHPGQYNEQF
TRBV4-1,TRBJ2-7,ASSQDRGVDEQY
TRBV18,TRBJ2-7,ASSPLQSPSYEQY
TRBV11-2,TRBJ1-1,ASSSSLGAEAF
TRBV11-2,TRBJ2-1,ASSSWTDSYNEQF
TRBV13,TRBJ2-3,ATLSIGQISTDTQY
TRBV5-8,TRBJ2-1,ASSLRGQGLYNEQF
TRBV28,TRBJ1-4,ATEPGTGVSTNEKLF
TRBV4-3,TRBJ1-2,ASSQGRDSGYGYT
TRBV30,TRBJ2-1,AWSVLPSGDDEQF
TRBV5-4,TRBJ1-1,ASSLNRDTEAF
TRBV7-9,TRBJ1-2,ASSSGRDWTNYGYT
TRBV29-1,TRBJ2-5,SVGGSGPQETQY
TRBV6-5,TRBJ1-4,AAQATQGQHEKLF
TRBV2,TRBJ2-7,ASEPPYRGFYEQY
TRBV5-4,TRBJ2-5,ASSLVGTQETQY
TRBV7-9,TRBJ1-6,ASSHWDSYNSPLH
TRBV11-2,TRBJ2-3,ASNNPPGYTPMDTQY
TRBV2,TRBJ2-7,ASSAGTGGATNYEQY
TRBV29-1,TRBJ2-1,SVEGHRGGIHNEQF
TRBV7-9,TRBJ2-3,ASSPLAGGIDTQY
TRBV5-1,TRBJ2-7,ASSLESAYEQY
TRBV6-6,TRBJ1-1,ASSYGQGAEAF
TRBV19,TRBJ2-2,ASSILGQGELF
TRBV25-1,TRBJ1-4,ASSLGWREKLF
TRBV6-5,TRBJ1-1,ASSLQWTAEAF
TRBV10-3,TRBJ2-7,AIGHDNYEQY